This TCR beta chain was sequenced during a study of Tregs in tolerant kidney transplant recipients. Unstimulated regulatory T cells (CD4+CD25+CD127-), CD4+CD25- non-regulatory cells, CD4 and CD8 cells were FACS-sorted from thawed PBMCs. Sequencing was performed with immunoSEQ multiplex PCR; in TCRdb, only in-frame clones are kept and a portion is missing. The sample lists 85,000 to 95,000 clones, more than 90% occurring once. This CDR3 comprises 16 residues. CDR1 is KGHSH, CDR2 LQKENI, per germline. With V trimmed by 2 bases and J by 4 bases, 6 bases remained unmatched. Regarding this clone: As yet, its antigen is unknown.

Findings and limits, study-wide: Validation in larger populations is needed because few patients were studied.

Input material: CD8+ T cells from blood. The receptor was derived from a human donor in good health. This chain connects TRBV18 to TRBJ2-3; the match to TRBD1 covers 10 bases. CDR3 amino acids: CASSPEDRGKSDTQYF. The CDR3 DNA reads TGTGCCAGCTCACCAGAGGACAGGGGGAAGTCAGATACGCAGTATTTT. Using reference TRBV18 and TRBJ2-3 for the parts outside the CDR3, the full variable domain is NAGVMQNPRHLVRRRGQEARLRCSPMKGHSHVYWYRQLPEEGLKFMVYLQKENIIDESGMPKERFSAEFPKEGPSILRIQQVVRGDSAAYFCASSPEDRGKSDTQYFGPGTRLTVL.